Included here is one TCR beta chain sequence, with context. The antigen is not known. V shed 7 bases and J shed 3 bases, with 10 bases lying between them. CDR3 length: 13 amino acids. The germline gives CDR1 LNHDA, CDR2 SQIVND (reference sequence). Since all of the isolated RNA was reverse transcribed, expressed TCRB transcripts were what got sequenced. Regulatory, naive and central memory T cell samples averaged about 3.57 million reads. Some clones are missing from TCRdb's copy, which holds only in-frame ones; the method was immunoSEQ multiplex PCR. The sample holds about 660,000 clones; over 11% are singletons and the top ten take approximately 0.042%. The data were obtained in a study of beta chain features in type 1 diabetes. Findings of the study overall: In all four CD4+ subsets, TCRB CDR3 length was significantly, moderately reduced in type 1 diabetes.

The authors obtained over 95% purity in all sorted populations. The gene calls are TRBV19 and TRBJ2-1; D uncertain. This sequence was found in a man younger than 35 with type 1 diabetes. Sequenced input: naive CD4+ T cells from blood. DNA of the CDR3: TGTGCCAGTATAGATACCGGCTACAATGAGCAGTTCTTC. It specifies CASIDTGYNEQFF. The full variable domain, in which reference TRBV19 and TRBJ2-1 provide the parts outside the CDR3, is DGGITQSPKYLFRKEGQNVTLSCEQNLNHDAMYWYRQDPGQGLRLIYYSQIVNDFQKGDIAEGYSVSREKKESFPLTVTSAQKNPTAFYLCASIDTGYNEQFFGPGTRLTVL.